A single sample is the source of the 7 T cell receptor beta chains below, sequenced in a study of CXCR3-negative and CXCR3-positive naive CD8 T cells. All TRB cDNA libraries came from 5' RACE performed with UMI labels. For each CDR3 protein, TCRdb gives one entry from its re-call of the 5' RACE reads, without DNA. The specimen's table records 50,000 to 65,000 distinct CDR3 sequences. Input material: naive CXCR3- CD8+ T cells from blood. Subset in this sample: CD45RO-CCR7+CD27+CD95- naive CD8+ T cells lacking CXCR3 (TNR3-). The receptors were sampled from a human donor in good health. Some clones in this sample may be carry-over from other donors' samples.

V and J are TRBV7-9 and TRBJ1-1; checking the TCRdb D call of TRBD1 is not possible without DNA. CDR3 length equals 13 residues. Looked up from germline, CDR1 is SEHNR and CDR2 is FQNEAQ (reference sequence). The CDR3 reads CASSSGGVTEAFF.

The chain links TRBV4-2 to TRBJ2-7. CDR1 is LGHNA and CDR2 is YNFKEQ in the germline V gene. This CDR3 has 13 residues. This CDR3 is CASSQVREVEQYF.

The chain couples TRBV28 to TRBJ2-1; TCRdb gives TRBD1 as the D gene, but with no DNA this cannot be confirmed. Germline-derived CDR1 and CDR2 are MDHEN and SYDVKM. The CDR3 contains 13 residues. The CDR3 here is CASRDSLYNEQFF.

This chain links TRBV6-2 or TRBV6-3 with TRBJ2-5. There are 15 residues in the CDR3. Looked up from germline, CDR1 is MNHEY and CDR2 is SVGEGT. The CDR3 here is CASSYAERVQETQYF.

The chain is built from TRBV6-6 and TRBJ1-5; the TCRdb D gene call, TRBD1, has no DNA to confirm it. The CDR3 has 14 amino acids. Germline CDR1 MNHNY, CDR2 SVGAGI (reference sequence). The CDR3 loop reads CASSLTVFSQPQHF.

This chain joins TRBV7-3 and TRBJ1-2; TCRdb indicates TRBD1, and absent DNA this call remains unverified. This CDR3 is built from 17 residues. Germline V lookup: CDR1 SGHTA, CDR2 FQGTGA. The chain's CDR3 is CASSLTPDRGANYGYTF.

The chain uses TRBV25-1 and TRBJ2-5; the TRBD2 assignment by TCRdb is unverifiable without DNA. This CDR3 region has 18 residues. Germline V gene sequence: CDR1 MGHDK, CDR2 SYGVNS. CDR3 amino acids: CASSSTGTSGKSQETQYF.